This TCR beta chain was identified in a study of long-term antiretroviral therapy in people with HIV. Study-level findings and limits: Diversity measured after ART increased yet remained under transplant donor controls. The clones with expansion before ART were dominant in the repertoire at all time points.

They ran version v3.0 of the immunoSEQ assay at survey level. The target of sequencing was roughly 35,000-50,000 T-cell genomes per sample. The method was immunoSEQ multiplex PCR; TCRdb's version includes in-frame clones alone and lacks a portion of them. The sample consists of some 21,000 clones, approximately 82% of them appearing once. Of note for this clone: The antigen remains undetermined.

CDR1 is SGHAT and CDR2 is FQNNGV in the germline V gene. This CDR3 region has 15 residues. Trimming cost V 5 bases and J 1 base, with 15 bases left between them. The origin of this receptor is a man aged 45-65 years with HIV. This chain connects TRBV11-2 to TRBJ2-7, with TRBD1 as a possible D gene (6 bases). This sample comprised unsorted PBMCs, obtained at the start of antiretroviral therapy. CDR3 nucleotides: TGTGCCAGCAGCAGAGATGGGGGCAGGTCCTACGAGCAGTACTTC. Translating gives CASSRDGGRSYEQYF.